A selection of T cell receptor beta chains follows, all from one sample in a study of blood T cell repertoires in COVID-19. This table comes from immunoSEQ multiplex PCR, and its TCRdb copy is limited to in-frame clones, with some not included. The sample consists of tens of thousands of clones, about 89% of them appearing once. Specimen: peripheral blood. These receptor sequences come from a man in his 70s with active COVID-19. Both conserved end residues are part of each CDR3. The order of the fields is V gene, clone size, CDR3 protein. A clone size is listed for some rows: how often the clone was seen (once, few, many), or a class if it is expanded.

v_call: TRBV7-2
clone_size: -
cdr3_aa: CASSVVTLNTGELFF

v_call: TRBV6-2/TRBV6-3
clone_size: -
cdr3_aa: CASSYVGRLLRDF

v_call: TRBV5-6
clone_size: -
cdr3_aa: CASSLGQEYNEQFF

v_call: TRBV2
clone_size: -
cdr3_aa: CASQTLAGTRYEQYF

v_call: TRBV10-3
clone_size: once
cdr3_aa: CAIRTGGQGGSPLHF

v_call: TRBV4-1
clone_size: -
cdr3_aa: CASSRVLAELTDTQYF

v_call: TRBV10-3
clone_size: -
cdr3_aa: CATNTGHDYEQYF

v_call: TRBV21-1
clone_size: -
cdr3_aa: CATPYRAKTRHRTYNEQFF

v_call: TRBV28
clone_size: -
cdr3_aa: CASSFQGGRAEAFF

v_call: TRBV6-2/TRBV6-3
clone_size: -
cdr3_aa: CASSYSRLAGQTGGSTDTQYF

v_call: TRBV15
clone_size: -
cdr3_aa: CATVGRPKNTEAFF

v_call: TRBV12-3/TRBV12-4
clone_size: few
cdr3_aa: CASSFQGNTIYF

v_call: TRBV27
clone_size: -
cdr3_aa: CASSEGADTQYF

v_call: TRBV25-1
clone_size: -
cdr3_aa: CASRSGTGGSGELFF

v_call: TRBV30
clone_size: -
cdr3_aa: CAWAGTDTQYF

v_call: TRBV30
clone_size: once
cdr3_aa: CAWGTGLTGELFF

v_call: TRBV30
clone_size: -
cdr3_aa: CAWSQGLENTEAFF

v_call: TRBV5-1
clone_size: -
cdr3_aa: CASSPQSDGYEQYF

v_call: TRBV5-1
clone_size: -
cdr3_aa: CASSIASGGSQETQYF

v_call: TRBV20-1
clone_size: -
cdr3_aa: CSASLGTGGAHEQYF

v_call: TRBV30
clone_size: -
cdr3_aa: CAWKRRDSSSTEAFF

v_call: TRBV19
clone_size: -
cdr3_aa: CASSGPGQGNSYNSPLHF

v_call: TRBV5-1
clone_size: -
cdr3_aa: CASSPGSGNTGELFF

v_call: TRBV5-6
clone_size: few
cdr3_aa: CASTAGGMPLHF

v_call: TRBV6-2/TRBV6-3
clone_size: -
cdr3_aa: CASSDGGGTDTQYF

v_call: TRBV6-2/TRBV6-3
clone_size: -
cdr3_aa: CASSYPGGSYEQYF

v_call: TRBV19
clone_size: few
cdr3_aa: CASSARYYLSGYTF

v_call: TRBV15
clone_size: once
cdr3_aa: CATSRAGGDTQYF

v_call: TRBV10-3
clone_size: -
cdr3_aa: CAISEGLAGGETQYF

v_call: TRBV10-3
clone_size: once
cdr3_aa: CANRDTTSYEQYF

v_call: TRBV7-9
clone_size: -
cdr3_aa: CASSPYMNTEAFF

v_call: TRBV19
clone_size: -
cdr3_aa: CASSIRGTEAFF

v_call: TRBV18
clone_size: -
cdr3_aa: CASSPGQGARETQYF

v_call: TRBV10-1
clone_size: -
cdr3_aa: CASRDLIGHYYSGNTIYF

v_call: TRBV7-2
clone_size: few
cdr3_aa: CASSLFRSNQPQHF

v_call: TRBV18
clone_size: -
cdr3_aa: CASSPPGVNTEAFF

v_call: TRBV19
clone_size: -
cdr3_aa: CASSRPGTGIGISGANVLTF

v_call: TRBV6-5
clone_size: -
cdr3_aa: CASMDRGWNSPLHF

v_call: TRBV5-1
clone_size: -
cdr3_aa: CASSDRARNYGYTF

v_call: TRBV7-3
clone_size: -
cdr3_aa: CASSVSGQGTQYF

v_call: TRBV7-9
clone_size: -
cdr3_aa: CASSPAGQTTHEQYF

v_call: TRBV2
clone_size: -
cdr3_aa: CASSVNRGADYGYTF

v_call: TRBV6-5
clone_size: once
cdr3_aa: CASRAQVTDTQYF

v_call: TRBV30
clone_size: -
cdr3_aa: CASAGTVTYGYTF

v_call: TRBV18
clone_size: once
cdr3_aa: CASSQRTAQNEKLFF

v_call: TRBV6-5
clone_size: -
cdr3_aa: CASSRTTGDYGYTF

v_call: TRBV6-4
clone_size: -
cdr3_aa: CASRRLANTDTQYF

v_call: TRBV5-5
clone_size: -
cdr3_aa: CASSVQGADYNEQFF

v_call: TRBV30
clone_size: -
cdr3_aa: CAWSVLSGNTIYF

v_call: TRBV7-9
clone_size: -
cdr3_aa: CASRAPGTGALVSGYTF

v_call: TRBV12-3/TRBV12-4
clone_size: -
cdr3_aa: CASSLQARNTIYF

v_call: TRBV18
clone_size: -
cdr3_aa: CASSPSPGTGNTEAFF

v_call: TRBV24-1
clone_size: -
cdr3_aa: CATSERGETQYF